Sequencing of this T cell receptor beta chain was carried out in a study of blood T cell repertoires in COVID-19. For the study at large: T cells, B-cell-depleted T cells, or PBMCs supplied cDNA or gDNA.

Generated by immunoSEQ multiplex PCR, the TCRdb table keeps only in-frame clones and is missing some. The repertoire includes roughly 250,000 clones, approximately 88% of them detected once, and more than 0.95% sits in the top ten. Germline CDR1 and CDR2: MNHEY and SVGAGI. The CDR3 spans 14 residues. V lost 7 bases, J lost 0 bases, and 4 bases stayed unmatched. This TCR came from a woman aged 35 to 49 with acute COVID-19. Sequencing was performed on PBMCs or T cells enriched from blood (not recorded which). V and J are TRBV6-5 and TRBJ2-3, with 7 bases matching TRBD1. This CDR3 reads CASTPGQSTDTQYF. CDR3 nucleotide sequence: TGTGCCAGCACCCCGGGACAGAGCACAGATACGCAGTATTTT.